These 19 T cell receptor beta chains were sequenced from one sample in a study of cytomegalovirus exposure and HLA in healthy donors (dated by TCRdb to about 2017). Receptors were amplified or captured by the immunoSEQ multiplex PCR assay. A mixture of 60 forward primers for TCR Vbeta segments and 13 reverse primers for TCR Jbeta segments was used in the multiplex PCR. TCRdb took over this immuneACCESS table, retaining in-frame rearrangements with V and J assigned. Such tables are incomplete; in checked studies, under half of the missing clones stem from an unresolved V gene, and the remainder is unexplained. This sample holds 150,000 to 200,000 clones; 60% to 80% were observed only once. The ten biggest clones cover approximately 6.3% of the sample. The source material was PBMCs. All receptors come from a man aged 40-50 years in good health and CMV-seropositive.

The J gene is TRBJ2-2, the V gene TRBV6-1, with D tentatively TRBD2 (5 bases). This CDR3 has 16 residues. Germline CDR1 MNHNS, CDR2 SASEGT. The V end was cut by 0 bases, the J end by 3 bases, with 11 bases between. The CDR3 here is CASSEAGIQDTGELFF. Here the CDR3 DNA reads TGTGCCAGCAGTGAAGCCGGGATACAAGACACCGGGGAGCTGTTTTTT.

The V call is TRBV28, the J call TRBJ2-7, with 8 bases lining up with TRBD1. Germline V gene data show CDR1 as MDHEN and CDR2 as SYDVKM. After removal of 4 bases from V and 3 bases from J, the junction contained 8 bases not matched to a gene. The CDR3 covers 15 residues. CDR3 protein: CASSSPQGAVYEQYF. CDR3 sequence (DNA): TGTGCCAGCAGTTCACCCCAGGGGGCGGTCTACGAGCAGTACTTC.

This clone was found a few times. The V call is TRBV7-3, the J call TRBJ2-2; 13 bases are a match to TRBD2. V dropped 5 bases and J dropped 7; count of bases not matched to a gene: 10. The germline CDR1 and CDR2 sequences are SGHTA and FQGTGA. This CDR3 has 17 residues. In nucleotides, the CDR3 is TGTGCCAGCAGCCCTAGACTAGCGGGAGGAGTTGGCGGGGAGCTGTTTTTT. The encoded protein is CASSPRLAGGVGGELFF.

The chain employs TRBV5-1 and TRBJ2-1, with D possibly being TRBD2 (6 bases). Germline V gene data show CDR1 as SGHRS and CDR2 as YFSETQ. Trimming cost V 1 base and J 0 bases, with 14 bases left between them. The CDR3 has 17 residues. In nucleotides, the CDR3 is TGCGCCAGCAGCTTGTTAGTAGCGGATAACTCCTACAATGAGCAGTTCTTC. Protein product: CASSLLVADNSYNEQFF. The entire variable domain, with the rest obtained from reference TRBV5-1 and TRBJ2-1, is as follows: KAGVTQTPRYLIKTRGQQVTLSCSPISGHRSVSWYQQTPGQGLQFLFEYFSETQRNKGNFPGRFSGRQFSNSRSEMNVSTLELGDSALYLCASSLLVADNSYNEQFFGPGTRLTVL.

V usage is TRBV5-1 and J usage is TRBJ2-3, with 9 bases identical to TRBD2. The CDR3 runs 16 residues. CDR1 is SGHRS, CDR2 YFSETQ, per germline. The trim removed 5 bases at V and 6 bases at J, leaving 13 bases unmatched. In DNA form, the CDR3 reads TGCGCCAGCAGTCAGACCATAGCGGGAGCTGGGGATACGCAGTATTTT. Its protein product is CASSQTIAGAGDTQYF.

The CDR3 here is CASSGLAGGPETQYF. CDR3 bases: TGTGCCAGTAGTGGTTTAGCGGGAGGGCCGGAGACCCAGTACTTC. The chain recombines TRBV19 with TRBJ2-5; 11 bases are shared with TRBD2. V lost 5 bases to trimming and J lost 5 bases; unmatched junction nucleotides: 7. The germline CDR1 and CDR2 sequences are LNHDA and SQIVND (reference sequence). CDR3 length: 15 residues.

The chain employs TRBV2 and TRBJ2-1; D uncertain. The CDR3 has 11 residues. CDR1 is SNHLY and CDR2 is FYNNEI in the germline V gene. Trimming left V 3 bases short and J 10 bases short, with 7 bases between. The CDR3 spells CASSDGGEQFF. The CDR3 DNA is TGTGCCAGCAGTGACGGCGGAGAGCAGTTCTTC.

CDR3 bases: TGCGCCAGCAGCCCTGGTCAGCGGCTCTCCTACAATGAGCAGTTCTTC. The encoded protein is CASSPGQRLSYNEQFF. The rearrangement uses TRBV5-1 and TRBJ2-1; TRBD2 might be the D (5 bases). V was shortened by 4 bases and J by 0 bases, with 14 bases between the two germline ends. From germline, CDR1 is SGHRS and CDR2 YFSETQ. The length of the CDR3 is 16 residues.

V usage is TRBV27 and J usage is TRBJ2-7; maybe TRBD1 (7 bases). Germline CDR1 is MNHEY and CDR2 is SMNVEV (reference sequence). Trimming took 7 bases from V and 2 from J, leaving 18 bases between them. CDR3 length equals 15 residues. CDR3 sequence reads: CASTLLGGQTYEQYF. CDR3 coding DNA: TGTGCCAGCACCCTATTGGGGGGACAGACCTACGAGCAGTACTTC.

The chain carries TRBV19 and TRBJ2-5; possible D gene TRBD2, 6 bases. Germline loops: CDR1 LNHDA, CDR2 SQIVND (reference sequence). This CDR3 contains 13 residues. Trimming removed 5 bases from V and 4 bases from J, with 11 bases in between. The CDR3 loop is CASSWSAGETQYF. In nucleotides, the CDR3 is TGTGCCAGTAGTTGGTCAGCGGGAGAGACCCAGTACTTC.

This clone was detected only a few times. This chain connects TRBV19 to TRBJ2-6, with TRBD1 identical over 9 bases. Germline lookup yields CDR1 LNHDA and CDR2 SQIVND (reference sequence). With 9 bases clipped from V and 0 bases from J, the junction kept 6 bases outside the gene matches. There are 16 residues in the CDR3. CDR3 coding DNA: TGTGCCAGCTGGGACAGGGCAGGCTCTGGGGCCAACGTCCTGACTTTC. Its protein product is CASWDRAGSGANVLTF.

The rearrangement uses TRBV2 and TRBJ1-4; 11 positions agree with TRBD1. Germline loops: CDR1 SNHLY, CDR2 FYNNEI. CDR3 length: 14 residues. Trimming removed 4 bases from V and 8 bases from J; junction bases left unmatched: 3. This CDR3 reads CASSVRTGGEKLFF. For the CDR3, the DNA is TGTGCCAGCAGTGTCCGGACAGGGGGCGAAAAACTGTTTTTT.

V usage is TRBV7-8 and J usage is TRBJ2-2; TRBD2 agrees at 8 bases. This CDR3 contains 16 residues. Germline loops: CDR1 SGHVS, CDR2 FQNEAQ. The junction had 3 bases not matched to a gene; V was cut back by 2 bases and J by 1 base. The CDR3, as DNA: TGTGCCAGCAGCTTAAGACTAGCGTTGAACACCGGGGAGCTGTTTTTT. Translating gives CASSLRLALNTGELFF.

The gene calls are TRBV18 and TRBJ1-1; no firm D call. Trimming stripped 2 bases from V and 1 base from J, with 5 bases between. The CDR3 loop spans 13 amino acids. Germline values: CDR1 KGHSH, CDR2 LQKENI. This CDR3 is CASSPTTNTEAFF. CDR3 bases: TGTGCCAGCTCACCAACAACGAACACTGAAGCTTTCTTT.

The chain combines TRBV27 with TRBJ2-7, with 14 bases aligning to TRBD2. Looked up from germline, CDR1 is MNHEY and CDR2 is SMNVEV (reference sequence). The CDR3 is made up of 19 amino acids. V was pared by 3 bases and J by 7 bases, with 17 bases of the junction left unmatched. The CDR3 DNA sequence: TGTGCCAGCAGTTTCCGACTAGCGGGAGGGCCCTCGACTACTAGGGAGCAGTACTTC. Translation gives CASSFRLAGGPSTTREQYF.

In DNA, the CDR3 is TGCAGCGCCCGGGGGGGCGGAGAAAAACTGTTTTTT. This sequence encodes CSARGGGEKLFF. V usage is TRBV29-1 and J usage is TRBJ1-4, with D possibly matching TRBD1 (6 bases). This CDR3 has 12 residues. The ends were cut back, 7 bases at V and 8 bases at J, with 14 bases in the middle. In germline, CDR1 is SQVTM, CDR2 ANQGSEA.

CDR3 nucleotide sequence: TGTGCCAGCAGGACGGAGGGTCGAGAGACCCAGTACTTC. It yields the protein CASRTEGRETQYF. The chain links TRBV25-1 to TRBJ2-5; TRBD2 might be the D (6 bases). CDR3 length: 13 amino acids. V was pared by 6 bases and J by 4 bases, with 12 bases between. CDR1 is MGHDK and CDR2 is SYGVNS in the germline V gene.

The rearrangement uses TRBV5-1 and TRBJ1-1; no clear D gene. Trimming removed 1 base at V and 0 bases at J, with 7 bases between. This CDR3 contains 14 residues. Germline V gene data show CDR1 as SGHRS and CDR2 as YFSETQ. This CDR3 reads CASSLSVMNTEAFF. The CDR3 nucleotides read TGCGCCAGCAGCTTGAGCGTCATGAACACTGAAGCTTTCTTT. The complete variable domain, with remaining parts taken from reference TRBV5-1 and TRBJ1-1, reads KAGVTQTPRYLIKTRGQQVTLSCSPISGHRSVSWYQQTPGQGLQFLFEYFSETQRNKGNFPGRFSGRQFSNSRSEMNVSTLELGDSALYLCASSLSVMNTEAFFGQGTRLTVV.

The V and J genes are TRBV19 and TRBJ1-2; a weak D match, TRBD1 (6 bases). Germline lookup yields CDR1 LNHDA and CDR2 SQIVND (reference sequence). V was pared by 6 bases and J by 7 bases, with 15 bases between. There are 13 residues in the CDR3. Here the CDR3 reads CASSGQPAIGYTF. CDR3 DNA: TGTGCCAGTAGCGGACAGCCAGCTATTGGCTACACCTTC.